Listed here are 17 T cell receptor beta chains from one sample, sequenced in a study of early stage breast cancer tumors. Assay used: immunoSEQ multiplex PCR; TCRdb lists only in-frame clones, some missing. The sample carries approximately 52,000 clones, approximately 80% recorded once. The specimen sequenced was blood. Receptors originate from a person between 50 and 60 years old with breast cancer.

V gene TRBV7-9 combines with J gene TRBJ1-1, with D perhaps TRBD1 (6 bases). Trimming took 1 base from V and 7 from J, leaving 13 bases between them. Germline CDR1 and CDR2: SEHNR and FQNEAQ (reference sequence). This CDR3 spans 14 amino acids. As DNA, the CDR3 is TGTGCCAGCAGCTTAGGGACAGACAACCTTGAAGCTTTCTTT. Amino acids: CASSLGTDNLEAFF.

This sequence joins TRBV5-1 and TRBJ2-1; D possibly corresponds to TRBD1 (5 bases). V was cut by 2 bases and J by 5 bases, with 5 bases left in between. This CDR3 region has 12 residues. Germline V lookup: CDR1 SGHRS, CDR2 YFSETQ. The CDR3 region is CASSLQDNEQFF. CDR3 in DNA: TGCGCCAGCAGCTTACAGGACAATGAGCAGTTCTTC.

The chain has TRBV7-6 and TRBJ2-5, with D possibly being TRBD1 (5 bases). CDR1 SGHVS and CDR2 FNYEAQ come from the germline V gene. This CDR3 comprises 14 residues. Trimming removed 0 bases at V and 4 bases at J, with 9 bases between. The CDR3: CASSLAGRGETQYF. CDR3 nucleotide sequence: TGTGCCAGCAGCTTAGCGGGGCGCGGAGAGACCCAGTACTTC.

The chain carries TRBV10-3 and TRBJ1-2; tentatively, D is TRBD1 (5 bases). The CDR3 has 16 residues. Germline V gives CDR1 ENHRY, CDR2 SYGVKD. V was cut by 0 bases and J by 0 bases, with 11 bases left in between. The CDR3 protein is CAISESVGQTNYGYTF. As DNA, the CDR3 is TGTGCCATCAGTGAGTCGGTTGGACAAACTAACTATGGCTACACCTTC.

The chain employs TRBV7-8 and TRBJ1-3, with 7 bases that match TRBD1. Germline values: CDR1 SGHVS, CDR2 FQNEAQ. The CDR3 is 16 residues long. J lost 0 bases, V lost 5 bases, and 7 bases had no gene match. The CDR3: CASSRTGAYSGNTIYF. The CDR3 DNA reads TGTGCCAGCAGCAGAACAGGGGCTTACTCTGGAAACACCATATATTTT.

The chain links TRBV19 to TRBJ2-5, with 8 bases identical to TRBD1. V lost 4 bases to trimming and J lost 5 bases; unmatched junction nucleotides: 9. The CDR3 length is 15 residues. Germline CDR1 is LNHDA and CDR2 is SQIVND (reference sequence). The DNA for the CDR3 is TGTGCCAGTAGTAGCGGGACAGGTTGGTCGGAGACCCAGTACTTC. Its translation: CASSSGTGWSETQYF.

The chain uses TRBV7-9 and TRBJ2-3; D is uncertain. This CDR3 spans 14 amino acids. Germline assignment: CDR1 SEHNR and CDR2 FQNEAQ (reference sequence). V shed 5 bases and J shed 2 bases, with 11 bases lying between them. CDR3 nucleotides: TGTGCCAGCAGCCTTCCTATCAACACAGATACGCAGTATTTT. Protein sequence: CASSLPINTDTQYF. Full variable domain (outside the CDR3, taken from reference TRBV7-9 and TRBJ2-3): DTGVSQNPRHKITKRGQNVTFRCDPISEHNRLYWYRQTLGQGPEFLTYFQNEAQLEKSRLLSDRFSAERPKGSFSTLEIQRTEQGDSAMYLCASSLPINTDTQYFGPGTRLTVL.

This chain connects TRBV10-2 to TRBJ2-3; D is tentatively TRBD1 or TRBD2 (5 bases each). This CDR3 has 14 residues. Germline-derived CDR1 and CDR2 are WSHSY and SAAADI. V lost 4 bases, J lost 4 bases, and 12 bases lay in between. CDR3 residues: CASSATGRADTQYF. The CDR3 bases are TGCGCCAGCAGTGCAACGGGACGGGCAGATACGCAGTATTTT.

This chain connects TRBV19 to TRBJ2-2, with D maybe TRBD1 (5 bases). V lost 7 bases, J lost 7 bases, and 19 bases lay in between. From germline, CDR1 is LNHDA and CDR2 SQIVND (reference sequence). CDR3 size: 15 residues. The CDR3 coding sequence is TGTGCCAGTAATTCAAGGCGGCAGGGTAACGGGGAGCTGTTTTTT. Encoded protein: CASNSRRQGNGELFF. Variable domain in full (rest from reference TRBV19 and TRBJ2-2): DGGITQSPKYLFRKEGQNVTLSCEQNLNHDAMYWYRQDPGQGLRLIYYSQIVNDFQKGDIAEGYSVSREKKESFPLTVTSAQKNPTAFYLCASNSRRQGNGELFFGEGSRLTVL.

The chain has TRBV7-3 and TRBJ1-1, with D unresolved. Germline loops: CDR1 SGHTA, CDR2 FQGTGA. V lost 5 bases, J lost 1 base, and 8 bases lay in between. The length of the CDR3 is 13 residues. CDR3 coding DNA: TGTGCCAGCAGCACCCAAGGGAACACTGAAGCTTTCTTT. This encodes CASSTQGNTEAFF.

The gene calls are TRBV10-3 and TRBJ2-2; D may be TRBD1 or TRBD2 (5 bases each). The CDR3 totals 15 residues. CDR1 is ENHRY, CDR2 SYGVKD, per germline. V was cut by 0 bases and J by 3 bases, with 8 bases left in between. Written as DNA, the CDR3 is TGTGCCATCAGTGAGTCGGGACGGGACACCGGGGAGCTGTTTTTT. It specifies CAISESGRDTGELFF.

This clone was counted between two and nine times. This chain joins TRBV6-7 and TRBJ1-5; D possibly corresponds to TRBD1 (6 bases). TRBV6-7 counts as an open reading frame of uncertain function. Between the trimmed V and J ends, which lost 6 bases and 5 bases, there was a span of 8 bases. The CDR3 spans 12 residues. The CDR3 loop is CASRTGDQPQHF. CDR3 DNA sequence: TGTGCCAGCAGGACAGGAGATCAGCCCCAGCATTTT.

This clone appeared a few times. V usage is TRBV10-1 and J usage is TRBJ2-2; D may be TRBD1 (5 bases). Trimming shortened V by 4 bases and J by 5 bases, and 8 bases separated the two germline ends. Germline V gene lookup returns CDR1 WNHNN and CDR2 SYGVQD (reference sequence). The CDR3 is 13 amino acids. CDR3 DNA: TGCGCCAGCAGTGCAAGACAGACCGGGGAGCTGTTTTTT. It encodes CASSARQTGELFF.

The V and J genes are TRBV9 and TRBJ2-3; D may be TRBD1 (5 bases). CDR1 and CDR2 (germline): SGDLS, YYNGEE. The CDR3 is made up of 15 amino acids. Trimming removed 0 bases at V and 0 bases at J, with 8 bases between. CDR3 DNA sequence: TGTGCCAGCAGCGTAGAAGGACAAAGCACAGATACGCAGTATTTT. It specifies CASSVEGQSTDTQYF.

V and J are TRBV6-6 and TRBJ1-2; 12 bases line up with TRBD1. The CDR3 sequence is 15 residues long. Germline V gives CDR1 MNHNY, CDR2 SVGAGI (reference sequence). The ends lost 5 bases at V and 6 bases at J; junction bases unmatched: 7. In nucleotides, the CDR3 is TGTGCCAGCAGTCCCGGGACAGGGGGCGTCGATGGCTACACCTTC. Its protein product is CASSPGTGGVDGYTF.

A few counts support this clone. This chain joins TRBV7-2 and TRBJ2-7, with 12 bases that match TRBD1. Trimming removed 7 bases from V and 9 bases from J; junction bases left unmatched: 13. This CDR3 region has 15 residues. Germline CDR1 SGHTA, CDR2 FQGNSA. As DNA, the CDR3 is TGTGCCAGCAACCAGGGGGGACAGGGGGCCAATTGGCAGTACTTC. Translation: CASNQGGQGANWQYF.

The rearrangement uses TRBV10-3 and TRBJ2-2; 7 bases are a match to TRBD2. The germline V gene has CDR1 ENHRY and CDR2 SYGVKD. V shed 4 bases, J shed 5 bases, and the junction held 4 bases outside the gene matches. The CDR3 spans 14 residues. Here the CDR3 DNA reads TGTGCCATCAGTGTGGCGGGAGAAACCGGGGAGCTGTTTTTT. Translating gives CAISVAGETGELFF.